These T cell receptor beta chains were read from a single sample in a study of T cells in Graves' hyperthyroidism and ophthalmopathy. TCRdb reanalysed the multiplex PCR reads using MiXCR and keeps one entry per CDR3 protein. The data contain about 400,000 distinct CDR3 sequences, about 13% of them singletons. The sample consisted of blood. The receptors come from a young woman with Graves' hyperthyroidism. The CDR3 runs from the conserved cysteine through the conserved F or W. Fields, in order: clone size, V gene, D gene, J gene, CDR3 DNA, CDR3 protein. D genes are given only for firm matches. Size is stated for part of the rows, as once, few or many counts, or as a class when the clone is expanded.

size: many
V: TRBV5-1
D: NA
J: TRBJ2-7
DNA: TGCGCCAGCAGCTCCGGTTCTACAGGGTTTTCCGGCGAGCAGTACTTC
CDR3: CASSSGSTGFSGEQYF

size: few
V: TRBV6-4
D: TRBD2
J: TRBJ2-3
DNA: TGTGCCAGCAGTACTAGCGGGAGCACTACAGATACGCAGTATTTT
CDR3: CASSTSGSTTDTQYF

size: many
V: TRBV18
D: TRBD1
J: TRBJ1-2
DNA: TGTGCCAGCTCACCCACAGGGGGCGGAGGCTACACCTTC
CDR3: CASSPTGGGGYTF

size: many
V: TRBV29-1
D: TRBD1
J: TRBJ1-2
DNA: TGCAGCGCCGACACCTGGGGACAGTCAAATAACTATGGCTACACCTTC
CDR3: CSADTWGQSNNYGYTF

size: NA
V: TRBV7-7
D: NA
J: TRBJ1-3
DNA: TGTGCTAGCAGCCGGACCTTCGCGGCGGGAAACACCATATATTTT
CDR3: CASSRTFAAGNTIYF

size: NA
V: TRBV12-3/TRBV12-4
D: NA
J: TRBJ2-2
DNA: TGTGCCAGCAGTACTAGCATTGGCCACGGGGAGCTGTTTTTT
CDR3: CASSTSIGHGELFF

size: many
V: TRBV6-1
D: TRBD2
J: TRBJ2-2
DNA: TGTGCCACCCTGGGAGGGGTAACCGGGGAGCTGTTTTTT
CDR3: CATLGGVTGELFF

size: few
V: TRBV6-1
D: NA
J: TRBJ1-1
DNA: TGTGCCAGCAGTCGCGGGACGGGTGCTTTCTTT
CDR3: CASSRGTGAFF

size: many
V: TRBV18
D: NA
J: TRBJ1-1
DNA: TGTGCCAGCTCTCAGGCATCAGGGGCTAAGGGCACTGAAGCTTTCTTT
CDR3: CASSQASGAKGTEAFF

size: many
V: TRBV9
D: NA
J: TRBJ1-6
DNA: TGTGCCAGCAGCGCGGGACGGAATAATTCACCCCTCCACTTT
CDR3: CASSAGRNNSPLHF

size: few
V: TRBV6-1
D: TRBD1
J: TRBJ1-5
DNA: TGTGCCAGCAAGGACAGGTCCTGGTGGCCCCAGCATTTT
CDR3: CASKDRSWWPQHF

size: NA
V: TRBV29-1
D: NA
J: TRBJ1-2
DNA: TGCAGCGTTCGGCTTCCCAAGAACTATGGCTACACCTTC
CDR3: CSVRLPKNYGYTF

size: many
V: TRBV10-3
D: TRBD2
J: TRBJ2-1
DNA: TGTGCCATCAGCACCTCGGGGGGGCTGGGGTCCTACAATGAGCAGTTCTTC
CDR3: CAISTSGGLGSYNEQFF

size: NA
V: TRBV11-2
D: NA
J: TRBJ2-4
DNA: TGTGCCAGCAGCTTAGTGGGCGGGGAGTCAAACATTCAGTACTTC
CDR3: CASSLVGGESNIQYF

size: many
V: TRBV20-1
D: NA
J: TRBJ1-1
DNA: TGCAGTGCACAACAGGAGCTGAACACTGAAGCTTTCTTT
CDR3: CSAQQELNTEAFF

size: many
V: TRBV18
D: TRBD1
J: TRBJ2-7
DNA: TGTGCCAGCTCACCAATGGGACAGGGCTACGAGCAGTACTTC
CDR3: CASSPMGQGYEQYF

size: many
V: TRBV20-1
D: TRBD2
J: TRBJ2-1
DNA: TGCAGTGCTAGACACCCAACTAGCGGGGGCCTGAGCTCCTACAATGAGCAGTTCTTC
CDR3: CSARHPTSGGLSSYNEQFF

size: many
V: TRBV28
D: NA
J: TRBJ1-5
DNA: TGTGCCAGCAGTTTGGGCCAGCAGCCCCAGCATTTT
CDR3: CASSLGQQPQHF

size: many
V: TRBV16
D: TRBD2
J: TRBJ2-1
DNA: TGTGCCAGCAGCCAAGTTGGGGTAGCGGGAGCTGAGCAGTTCTTC
CDR3: CASSQVGVAGAEQFF

size: NA
V: TRBV6-2/TRBV6-3
D: NA
J: TRBJ2-1
DNA: TGTGCCAGCAGCCATCCTGGGGCCCCCCTCCTAGCCAAGTCGAGGAATGAGCAGTTCTTC
CDR3: CASSHPGAPLLAKSRNEQFF

size: NA
V: TRBV3-1
D: NA
J: TRBJ2-5
DNA: TGTGCCAGCAGCCCCTTCTGGGGGGACCAAGGGACCCAGTACTTC
CDR3: CASSPFWGDQGTQYF

size: NA
V: TRBV3-1
D: NA
J: TRBJ2-3
DNA: TGTGCCAGCAGCCAAGAATTCGGCTACACAGATACGCAGTATTTT
CDR3: CASSQEFGYTDTQYF

size: few
V: TRBV9
D: NA
J: TRBJ1-2
DNA: TGTGCCAGCAGCGCGAATACCGGGACCGAAGCTAACTATGGCTACACCTTC
CDR3: CASSANTGTEANYGYTF